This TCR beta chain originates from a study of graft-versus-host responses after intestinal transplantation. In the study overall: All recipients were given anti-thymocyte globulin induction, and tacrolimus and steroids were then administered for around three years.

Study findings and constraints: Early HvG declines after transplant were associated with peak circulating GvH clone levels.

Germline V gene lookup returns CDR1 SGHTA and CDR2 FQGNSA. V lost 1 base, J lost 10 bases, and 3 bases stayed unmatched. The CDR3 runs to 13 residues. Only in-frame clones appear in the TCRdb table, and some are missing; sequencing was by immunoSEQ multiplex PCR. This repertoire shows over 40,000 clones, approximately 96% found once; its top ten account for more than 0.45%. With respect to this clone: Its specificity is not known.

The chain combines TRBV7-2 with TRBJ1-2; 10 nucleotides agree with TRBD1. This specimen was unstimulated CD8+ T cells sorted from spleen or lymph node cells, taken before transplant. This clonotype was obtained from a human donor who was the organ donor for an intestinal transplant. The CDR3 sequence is CASSLGTGGDYTF. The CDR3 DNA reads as TGTGCCAGCAGCTTAGGGACAGGGGGGGACTACACCTTC.